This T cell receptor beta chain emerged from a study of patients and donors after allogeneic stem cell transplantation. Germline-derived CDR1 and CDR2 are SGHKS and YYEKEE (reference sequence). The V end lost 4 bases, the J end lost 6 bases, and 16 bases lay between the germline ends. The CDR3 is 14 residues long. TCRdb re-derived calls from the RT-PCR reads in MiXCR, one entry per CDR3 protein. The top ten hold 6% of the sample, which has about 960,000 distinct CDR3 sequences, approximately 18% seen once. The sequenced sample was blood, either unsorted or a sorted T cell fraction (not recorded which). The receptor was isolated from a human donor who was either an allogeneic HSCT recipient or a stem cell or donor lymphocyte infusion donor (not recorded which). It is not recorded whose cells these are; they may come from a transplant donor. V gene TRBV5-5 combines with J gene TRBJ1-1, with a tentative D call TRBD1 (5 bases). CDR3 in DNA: TGTGCCAGCAGCCGGACACCCCTTAACCCTGAAGCTTTCTTT. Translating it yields CASSRTPLNPEAFF.